This T cell receptor (beta chain) was sequenced during a study of cytomegalovirus exposure and HLA in healthy donors. Overall study: A subsequent analysis reported that the roughly 120 validation repertoires were produced on the same platform that had also been used for the roughly 700 first-cohort repertoires.

V lost 7 bases, J lost 0 bases, and 16 bases lay in between. Per the germline V gene, CDR1 is GTSNPN and CDR2 is SVGIG (reference sequence). CDR3 size: 15 residues. General study results and limits: There were a few CMV-associated chains whose specificity for CMV antigens was confirmed in vitro. First-cohort TCR clusters tended to co-occur in the approximately 120 validation repertoires, a later analysis found.

For this clone: Its antigen remains unidentified.

Sequencing used immunoSEQ multiplex PCR; TCRdb keeps in-frame clones, though not all of them. The sample records around 90,000 clones, roughly 83% being singletons. Sequenced material: PBMCs. This clonotype was sampled from a woman younger than 30 in good health and CMV-seropositive. The chain combines TRBV30 with TRBJ1-5, with a tentative D call TRBD1 (5 bases). The CDR3 reads CASSGAGGSNQPQHF. For the CDR3, the DNA is TGTGCCTCCTCGGGAGCGGGGGGTAGCAATCAGCCCCAGCATTTT.